The rows below give T cell receptor beta chains drawn from one sample of a study of cytomegalovirus exposure and HLA in healthy donors. Assay: immunoSEQ multiplex PCR; the TCRdb copy retains only in-frame clones and omits some. Among about 160,000 clones listed, roughly 95% were seen once. Specimen: PBMCs. The receptors were gathered from a woman aged 18 to 35 in good health and CMV-seronegative. Both conserved end residues are part of each CDR3.

J: TRBJ2-7; V: TRBV2; CDR3: CASRDRATYEQYF
J: TRBJ1-2; V: TRBV5-4; CDR3: CASSFMTGVPYGYTF
J: TRBJ1-6; V: TRBV10-3; CDR3: CAISEGLALGGSSYNSPLHF
J: TRBJ2-3; V: TRBV5-6; CDR3: CASSVTSGSTDTQYF
J: TRBJ2-7; V: TRBV6-5; CDR3: CASRKGLANSYEQYF
J: TRBJ2-1; V: TRBV19; CDR3: CASSTPTPAYNEQFF
J: TRBJ2-2; V: TRBV7-9; CDR3: CASIKSGGANTGELFF
J: TRBJ2-7; V: TRBV19; CDR3: CASSIGSGGPYEQYF
J: TRBJ1-6; V: TRBV4-1; CDR3: CASSQDWTGVLSLHF
J: TRBJ2-1; V: TRBV15; CDR3: CATSITGGSTDEQFF
J: TRBJ2-3; V: TRBV5-1; CDR3: CASSSLAGGRTDTQYF
J: TRBJ1-2; V: TRBV19; CDR3: CASSMDTSWGGYTF
J: TRBJ1-1; V: TRBV19; CDR3: CASSIAGTEAFF
J: TRBJ2-2; V: TRBV7-2; CDR3: CASSFRGNTGELFF